This T cell receptor beta chain was obtained from a study of cytomegalovirus exposure and HLA in healthy donors. Study context: A prior study identified 117 million unique TCR beta sequences from about 179 million T cells.

Note on this clone: Its antigen is not identified.

Germline loops: CDR1 SNHLY, CDR2 FYNNEI. There are 15 residues in the CDR3. The V gene lost 1 base and the J gene lost 4 bases, with 11 bases spanning the gap. It was with 60 Vbeta and 13 Jbeta primers that the PCR ran. Some clones are missing from TCRdb's copy, which holds only in-frame ones; the method was immunoSEQ multiplex PCR. The table records some 110,000 clones, about four fifths of them present only once. Points from the study as a whole: A highly shared variant cluster was judged a likely technical artifact.

The chain carries TRBV2 and TRBJ1-5; D is uncertain. The source of this sequence is a man aged 25 to 40 in good health and CMV-seronegative. Material: PBMCs. The CDR3 here is CASSEEFRRNQPQHF. The CDR3 DNA is TGTGCCAGCAGTGAAGAATTTAGGAGAAATCAGCCCCAGCATTTT.